This T cell receptor (beta chain) was sequenced in a study of shared clonotypes between healthy human individuals. General observations from the study: Relative to memory subsets, naive subsets generally showed larger estimated richness. Specimens sampled were limited to blood, with tissue repertoires likely differing.

To note about this clone: The antigen is unknown.

Naive CD8 cells lacked CD45RO and underwent positive selection for CCR7, leaving out terminally differentiated effector memory CD45RA+ cells. With 4 bases removed from V and 5 bases from J, the gap between germline ends came to 18 bases. Germline values: CDR1 SGDLS, CDR2 YYNGEE. There are 15 residues in the CDR3. The method was immunoSEQ multiplex PCR; TCRdb's version includes in-frame clones alone and lacks a portion of them. The table shows about 2 million clones, with about 94% occurring only once. Material for sequencing was naive CD8+ T cells sorted from blood. This rearrangement joins TRBV9 to TRBJ2-5; perhaps D is TRBD1 or TRBD2 (6 bases each). This sequence originates from a man aged 18 to 30 in good health. CDR3 sequence reads: CASSPQGGRAETQYF. The DNA for the CDR3 is TGTGCCAGCAGCCCTCAAGGGGGGCGCGCGGAGACCCAGTACTTC.